What follows are 3 T cell receptor beta chains derived from one specimen sequenced in a study of graft-versus-host responses after intestinal transplantation. The repertoire was sequenced with immunoSEQ multiplex PCR; TCRdb's copy has only in-frame clones and lacks some. The sample consists of tens of thousands of clones, more than 85% of them appearing once. The sample consisted of PBMCs, taken 66 days after intestinal transplant. The receptor set was obtained from a human patient who received an intestinal transplant, so some T cells may come from the graft donor.

The chain has TRBV4-1 and TRBJ1-6; D is uncertain. With 0 bases removed from V and 10 bases from J, the gap between germline ends came to 25 bases. The CDR3 extends over 19 amino acids. In germline, CDR1 is MGHRA, CDR2 YSYEKL. This chain's CDR3 is CASSQEFLRSQAPGSPLHF. The CDR3 region has the DNA TGCGCCAGCAGCCAAGAATTTCTAAGGTCCCAAGCTCCCGGGTCACCCCTCCACTTT.

The chain uses TRBV4-3 and TRBJ2-2; D is unclear. V lost 2 bases and J lost 0, with 10 bases in between. CDR1 is LGHNA, CDR2 YSLEER, per germline. The CDR3 extends over 16 amino acids. The CDR3 loop is CASSQTSPANTGELFF. CDR3 bases: TGCGCCAGCAGCCAAACATCGCCCGCGAACACCGGGGAGCTGTTTTTT.

This clone appeared a single time. V gene TRBV9 combines with J gene TRBJ2-7; 9 nucleotides match TRBD2. The junction had 4 bases not matched to a gene; V was cut back by 2 bases and J by 1 base. This CDR3 has 15 residues. From germline, CDR1 is SGDLS and CDR2 YYNGEE. The CDR3 sequence is CASSVSSGASYEQYF. The CDR3 region has the DNA TGTGCCAGCAGCGTTTCTAGCGGGGCTTCCTACGAGCAGTACTTC.